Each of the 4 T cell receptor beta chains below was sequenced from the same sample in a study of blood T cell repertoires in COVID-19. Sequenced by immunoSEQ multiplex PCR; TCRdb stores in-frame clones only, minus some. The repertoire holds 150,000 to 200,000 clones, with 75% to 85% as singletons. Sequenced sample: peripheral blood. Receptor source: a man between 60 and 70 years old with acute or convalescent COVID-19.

CDR3 sequence: CASSPQQASYEQYF. Here the CDR3 DNA reads TGTGCCAGCAGTCCTCAACAGGCTTCCTACGAGCAGTACTTC. The rearrangement joins TRBV5-6 to TRBJ2-7, with D perhaps TRBD1 (5 bases). V dropped 5 bases and J dropped 1 base, with 13 bases sitting between them. This CDR3 has 14 amino acids. Germline CDR1 SGHDT, CDR2 YYEEEE.

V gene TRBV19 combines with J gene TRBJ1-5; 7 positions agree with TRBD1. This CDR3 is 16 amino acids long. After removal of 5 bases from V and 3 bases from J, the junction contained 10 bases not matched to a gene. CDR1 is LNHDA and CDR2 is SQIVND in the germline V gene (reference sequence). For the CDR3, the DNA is TGTGCCAGTAGTTCCCGGACAGGCGCCATCAATCAGCCCCAGCATTTT. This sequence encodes CASSSRTGAINQPQHF.

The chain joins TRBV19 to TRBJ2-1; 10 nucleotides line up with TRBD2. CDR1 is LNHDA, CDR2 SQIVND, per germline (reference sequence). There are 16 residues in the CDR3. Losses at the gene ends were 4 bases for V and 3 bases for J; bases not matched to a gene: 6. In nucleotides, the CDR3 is TGTGCCAGTAGTACCCGGACTAGCGGATACTACAATGAGCAGTTCTTC. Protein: CASSTRTSGYYNEQFF.

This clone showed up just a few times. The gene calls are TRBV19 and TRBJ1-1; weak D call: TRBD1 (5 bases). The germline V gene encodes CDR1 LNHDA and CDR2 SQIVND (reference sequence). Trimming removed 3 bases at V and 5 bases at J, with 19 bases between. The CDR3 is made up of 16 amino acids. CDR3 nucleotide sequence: TGTGCCAGTAGTATTTGGACATCCCCCGGGCGTACTGAAGCTTTCTTT. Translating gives CASSIWTSPGRTEAFF.